The present TCR beta chain was sequenced within a study of cytomegalovirus exposure and HLA in healthy donors. PCR involved 60 Vbeta and 13 Jbeta primers. The table came from immunoSEQ multiplex PCR; TCRdb's copy has only in-frame clones and leaves some out. The sample consists of under 200,000 clones, more than 70% of them appearing once. This CDR3 has 14 residues. Germline lookup yields CDR1 SGHVS and CDR2 FNYEAQ. The V and J ends lost 1 base and 5 bases respectively, with 9 bases between them. Sequenced: PBMCs. The V and J genes are TRBV7-6 and TRBJ1-5; D is unclear. The clonotype was recovered from a boy between 10 and 17 years old in good health and CMV-seronegative. The CDR3 loop reads CASSLGWGDQPQHF. In DNA, the CDR3 is TGTGCCAGCAGCTTAGGATGGGGAGATCAGCCCCAGCATTTT.